The 8 T cell receptor beta chains below come from one sample, sequenced in a study of shared clonotypes between healthy human individuals (TCRdb year 2020). Library preparation used the immunoSEQ multiplex PCR assay. In its TCRdb copy, this immuneACCESS table keeps in-frame sequences only and misses some clones. Where compared with another copy, unresolved V genes explain less than half of these, and the others have no known cause. The sample table shows about 490,000 clones, and roughly 85% are seen once. The ten largest clonotypes hold 10% to 15% of the sample. Material for sequencing was PBMCs. These receptors were obtained from a middle-aged woman in good health. Some clones in this sample may be carry-over from other donors' samples.

This rearrangement joins TRBV30 to TRBJ2-7; D not certain. V lost 3 bases, J lost 6 bases, and 9 bases lay in between. Germline V gene sequence: CDR1 GTSNPN, CDR2 SVGIG (reference sequence). The CDR3 is 11 amino acids. The CDR3 DNA follows: TGTGCCTGGAGCCTAGAGATCGAGCAGTACTTC. Translation gives CAWSLEIEQYF.

In its sample, this clone was seen once. J is TRBJ2-3 and V is TRBV5-6; D not certain. The V end was cut by 1 base, the J end by 6 bases, with 15 bases between. Looked up from germline, CDR1 is SGHDT and CDR2 is YYEEEE. This CDR3 contains 15 residues. The CDR3 spells CASSLFWDPTDTQYF. The CDR3 coding sequence is TGTGCCAGCAGCTTGTTCTGGGATCCGACGGATACGCAGTATTTT.

This clone was found many times. One junction end disagrees with the germline gene, perhaps due to a read error. The same CDR3 arises from other DNA sequences in this sample as well. V is TRBV5-4 and J is TRBJ2-7; a possible D gene is TRBD2 (6 bases). The CDR3 has 16 residues. Germline CDR1 SGHNT, CDR2 YYREEE (reference sequence). The CDR3 here is CASSQGLSGLRAEQYF. The CDR3 nucleotides are TGCGCCAGCAGCCAGGGATTATCGGGACTCCGGGCCGAGCAGTACTTC.

V gene TRBV7-6 combines with J gene TRBJ2-5, with 7 nucleotides matching TRBD1. The V gene's germline CDR1 is SGHVS and CDR2 FNYEAQ. Trimming removed 5 bases from V and 4 bases from J; junction bases left unmatched: 10. The CDR3 has 15 amino acids. The CDR3 is CASSEQGTSRETQYF. DNA for the CDR3: TGTGCCAGCAGCGAACAGGGGACGTCGAGAGAGACCCAGTACTTC.

This clone was recorded a few times. The V call is TRBV6-6, the J call TRBJ1-2; D possibly corresponds to TRBD1 (5 bases). Deletions cut 6 bases from V and 0 bases from J, with 11 bases between. Germline CDR1 reads MNHNY; CDR2 reads SVGAGI (reference sequence). CDR3 length: 14 residues. The DNA for the CDR3 is TGTGCCAGCAGGCTATTACAGGCTAACTATGGCTACACCTTC. Translating gives CASRLLQANYGYTF.

The genes are TRBV5-6 and TRBJ2-7; D assignment may be TRBD1 or TRBD2 (5 bases each). The V end was cut by 5 bases, the J end by 1 base, with 19 bases between. Germline CDR1 reads SGHDT; CDR2 reads YYEEEE. This CDR3 spans 16 amino acids. The CDR3 nucleotides read TGTGCCAGCAGTACGCTCCGGGGCAGGACGTCCTACGAGCAGTACTTC. This sequence encodes CASSTLRGRTSYEQYF.

Here the CDR3 reads CAWSPQGGETEAFF. For the CDR3, the DNA is TGTGCCTGGAGTCCCCAGGGAGGGGAAACTGAAGCTTTCTTT. This chain connects TRBV30 to TRBJ1-1, with D maybe TRBD1 (5 bases). The CDR3 runs to 14 residues. Trimming shortened V by 2 bases and J by 5 bases, and 15 bases separated the two germline ends. In germline, CDR1 is GTSNPN, CDR2 SVGIG (reference sequence).

This chain links TRBV28 with TRBJ2-2; D perhaps matches TRBD1 (6 bases). This CDR3 spans 14 amino acids. The V gene's germline CDR1 is MDHEN and CDR2 SYDVKM. The germline V and J ends were trimmed by 6 bases and 5 bases, with 13 bases remaining between them. CDR3 protein: CASRTTGWTGELFF. The CDR3, as DNA: TGTGCCAGCAGGACGACAGGTTGGACCGGGGAGCTGTTTTTT.